Listed here are 28 T cell receptor beta chains from one sample, sequenced in a study of blood T cell repertoires in COVID-19. Clones were sequenced by immunoSEQ multiplex PCR, and TCRdb holds only the in-frame ones, with some missing. The sample consists of 180,000 or so clones, 70% to 80% of them appearing once. Sequencing was done on a sample of peripheral blood. The receptors were gathered from a woman between 50 and 59 years old with active or convalescent COVID-19.

The CDR3 DNA is TGTGCCAGCAGCCGCATGTACAGGGGCAAGATTTCACCCCTCCACTTT. Translated: CASSRMYRGKISPLHF. V usage is TRBV21-1 and J usage is TRBJ1-6; the table's D call, TRBD1, has no DNA check behind it. TRBV21-1 is classified as a pseudogene. The CDR3 sequence is 16 residues long.

The gene calls are TRBV21-1 and TRBJ2-3; TRBD2 is the table's D call, not checked against the DNA. TRBV21-1 is a documented pseudogene. The CDR3 is made up of 15 amino acids. This CDR3 is CASSKSSVLTDTQYF. The DNA for the CDR3 is TGTGCCAGCTCCAAGTCTAGCGTTTTGACAGATACGCAGTATTTT.

The chain carries TRBV3-1 (or the pseudogene TRBV3-2) and TRBJ2-7, with 10 bases fitting TRBD2. This CDR3 is 15 amino acids long. V shed 0 bases, J shed 2 bases, and the junction held 1 base outside the gene matches. CDR1 LGHDT and CDR2 YNNKEL come from the germline V gene (reference sequence). CDR3 loop: CASSQDLAGAYEQYF. The DNA of the CDR3 is TGTGCCAGCAGCCAAGACCTAGCGGGAGCCTACGAGCAGTACTTC.

This chain uses TRBV7-9 with TRBJ2-3, with unresolved D. Between the trimmed V and J ends, which lost 1 base and 2 bases, there was a span of 7 bases. Per the germline V gene, CDR1 is SEHNR and CDR2 is FQNEAQ (reference sequence). The CDR3 is 14 amino acids. The CDR3, as DNA: TGTGCCAGCAGCTTAGGTACTCACACAGATACGCAGTATTTT. This translates into CASSLGTHTDTQYF.

The V gene is TRBV19, the J gene TRBJ1-5, with a tentative D call TRBD1 (5 bases). The CDR3 extends over 15 amino acids. Germline V lookup: CDR1 LNHDA, CDR2 SQIVND (reference sequence). Trimming stripped 6 bases from V and 6 bases from J, with 18 bases between. As DNA, the CDR3 is TGTGCCAGTAGGTTTGGAGGGAATGGGGGTCAGCCCCAGCATTTT. It encodes CASRFGGNGGQPQHF.

Here the CDR3 DNA reads TGCAGTGCTAGTACCGGGACAGGCAATCAGCCCCAGCATTTT. Amino acid sequence: CSASTGTGNQPQHF. The chain carries TRBV20-1 and TRBJ1-5; 7 bases fit TRBD1. V was pared by 3 bases and J by 2 bases, with 4 bases of the junction left unmatched. The CDR3 totals 14 residues. Germline assignment: CDR1 DFQATT and CDR2 SNEGSKA (reference sequence).

The chain employs TRBV7-2 and TRBJ1-5, with 8 positions matching TRBD1. Germline values: CDR1 SGHTA, CDR2 FQGNSA. V lost 2 bases to trimming and J lost 6 bases; unmatched junction nucleotides: 6. This CDR3 comprises 15 residues. CDR3 sequence: CASSLTGQGSQPQHF. The CDR3 nucleotides are TGTGCCAGCAGCTTAACAGGACAGGGAAGTCAGCCCCAGCATTTT.

The CDR3 sequence is CASSPHAGSYEQYF. For the CDR3, the DNA is TGTGCCAGCAGCCCCCACGCAGGTTCCTACGAGCAGTACTTC. This chain connects TRBV11-3 to TRBJ2-7; D is unresolved. CDR1 and CDR2 (germline): SGHNT, YENEEA. V gave up 5 bases and J gave up 1 base, with 12 bases separating them. The CDR3 extends over 14 amino acids.

This clone was picked up a small number of times. The rearrangement uses TRBV7-2 and TRBJ2-7; 8 bases fit TRBD2. CDR3 length equals 15 residues. V gave up 4 bases and J gave up 4 bases; unmatched junction bases: 9. Germline lookup yields CDR1 SGHTA and CDR2 FQGNSA. DNA for the CDR3: TGTGCCAGCAGCTCACAAGCTAGCGGGCTATACGAGCAGTACTTC. This encodes CASSSQASGLYEQYF. The full variable domain, rest sourced from reference TRBV7-2 and TRBJ2-7, is GAGVSQSPSNKVTEKGKDVELRCDPISGHTALYWYRQSLGQGLEFLIYFQGNSAPDKSGLPSDRFSAERTGGSVSTLTIQRTQQEDSAVYLCASSSQASGLYEQYFGPGTRLTVT.

This clone was counted between two and nine times. The V and J genes are TRBV27 and TRBJ2-3; 8 bases line up with TRBD2. The CDR3 covers 16 residues. With V trimmed by 5 bases and J by 0 bases, 7 bases remained unmatched. From germline, CDR1 is MNHEY and CDR2 SMNVEV (reference sequence). This chain's CDR3 is CASSGYSSGSTDTQYF. The CDR3 nucleotides read TGTGCCAGCAGTGGATATTCTAGCGGGAGCACAGATACGCAGTATTTT.

Here the CDR3 DNA reads TGTGCCAGCAGCTTAGGCGCAGGGTCCAATGAGCAGTTCTTC. Amino acid sequence: CASSLGAGSNEQFF. The chain employs TRBV7-9 and TRBJ2-1, with D perhaps TRBD1 (5 bases). V lost 1 base to trimming and J lost 6 bases, with 10 bases between them. CDR1 and CDR2 (germline): SEHNR, FQNEAQ (reference sequence). The CDR3 has 14 amino acids.

This clone occurred a few times. The V and J genes are TRBV3-1 (or the pseudogene TRBV3-2) and TRBJ1-4; D ambiguous. Germline V gene lookup returns CDR1 LGHDT and CDR2 YNNKEL (reference sequence). The CDR3 loop spans 17 amino acids. Trimming stripped 1 base from V and 3 bases from J, with 15 bases between. CDR3 loop: CASSQGLRGSSNEKLFF. The DNA for the CDR3 is TGTGCCAGCAGCCAAGGTCTGCGAGGCAGCTCTAATGAAAAACTGTTTTTT.

The chain uses TRBV7-3 and TRBJ2-1; D unclear. This CDR3 has 16 residues. V lost 0 bases to trimming and J lost 2 bases, with 11 bases between them. The germline CDR1 and CDR2 sequences are SGHTA and FQGTGA. CDR3 loop: CASSLTYGPPYNEQFF. The CDR3 coding sequence is TGTGCCAGCAGCTTAACGTATGGCCCCCCCTACAATGAGCAGTTCTTC.

V gene TRBV7-2 combines with J gene TRBJ1-2; 7 bases agree with TRBD1. This CDR3 spans 14 amino acids. V shed 5 bases, J shed 6 bases, and the junction held 9 bases outside the gene matches. The V gene's germline CDR1 is SGHTA and CDR2 FQGNSA. The CDR3 loop is CASSRVEGAHGYTF. Written as DNA, the CDR3 is TGTGCCAGCAGCCGGGTCGAGGGGGCGCATGGCTACACCTTC.

The chain couples TRBV6-5 to TRBJ2-2; TRBD1 agrees at 7 bases. Germline values: CDR1 MNHEY, CDR2 SVGAGI. Trimming at V came to 0 bases and at J to 5 bases, leaving 6 bases not matched to a gene. This CDR3 contains 16 residues. As DNA, the CDR3 is TGTGCCAGCAGTTACTCGGGACAGCGGAAAACCGGGGAGCTGTTTTTT. Protein sequence: CASSYSGQRKTGELFF.

V usage is TRBV28 and J usage is TRBJ1-2, with a tentative D call TRBD1 (5 bases). V was clipped by 3 bases and J by 8 bases, with 13 bases between them. From germline, CDR1 is MDHEN and CDR2 SYDVKM. This CDR3 is built from 13 residues. CDR3 sequence: CASSLGPIRGYTF. The CDR3 DNA is TGTGCCAGCAGTTTGGGGCCTATCAGGGGCTACACCTTC.

In its sample, this clone was seen a few times. This chain connects TRBV6-2 or TRBV6-3 to TRBJ2-7; 9 nucleotides match TRBD1. The germline V gene has CDR1 MNHEY and CDR2 SVGEGT. Trimming cost V 5 bases and J 5 bases; bases outside gene matches: 13. The CDR3 totals 16 residues. The chain's CDR3 is CASSPYRGRFRDEQYF. CDR3 DNA: TGTGCCAGCAGTCCGTACAGGGGGCGGTTTCGGGACGAGCAGTACTTC.

Only one count was recorded for this clone. The chain is built from TRBV9 and TRBJ1-1; D call uncertain. V lost 0 bases, J lost 4 bases, and 16 bases lay in between. CDR1 is SGDLS and CDR2 is YYNGEE in the germline V gene. CDR3 size: 16 residues. CDR3 protein: CASSVEIRSLATEAFF. The CDR3 DNA is TGTGCCAGCAGCGTAGAGATACGGTCCCTTGCCACTGAAGCTTTCTTT.

V and J are TRBV5-6 and TRBJ1-1; a possible D gene is TRBD1 (5 bases). The CDR3 spans 15 residues. Germline V CDR1 and CDR2: SGHDT, YYEEEE. Deletions cut 3 bases from V and 1 base from J, with 13 bases between. The CDR3 bases are TGTGCCAGCAGCTGGGTGGGGGGTACGAACACTGAAGCTTTCTTT. It is translated as CASSWVGGTNTEAFF.

Only one count was recorded for this clone. The genes are TRBV29-1 and TRBJ1-2; 10 bases line up with TRBD1. The J segment lost 7 bases and the V segment lost 7 bases, leaving 6 bases of the junction unmatched. The CDR3 length is 12 residues. Germline CDR1 SQVTM, CDR2 ANQGSEA. As DNA, the CDR3 is TGCAGCGCTGACAGGGGGCGTACTGGCTACACCTTC. It translates to CSADRGRTGYTF.

The V gene is TRBV5-1, the J gene TRBJ2-3; 9 bases align to TRBD1. The V segment lost 5 bases and the J segment 4 bases; nucleotides outside the gene matches: 5. Per the germline V gene, CDR1 is SGHRS and CDR2 is YFSETQ. This CDR3 is 14 amino acids long. The DNA of the CDR3 is TGCGCCAGCAGTTCCGGGACAGGGCCAGATACGCAGTATTTT. Translated: CASSSGTGPDTQYF.

V usage is TRBV21-1 and J usage is TRBJ1-6; the table's D call TRBD1 went unverified against the DNA. TRBV21-1 is reported as a pseudogene. This CDR3 contains 21 residues. The CDR3, as DNA: TGTGCCAGCAGCAAAGTTGCGGGACAGGGGGCGATTAGCTCCTATAATTCACCCCTCCACTTT. This translates into CASSKVAGQGAISSYNSPLHF.

V is TRBV19 and J is TRBJ2-4, with 7 bases matching TRBD2. After removal of 8 bases from V and 8 bases from J, the junction contained 18 bases not matched to a gene. This CDR3 is 16 amino acids long. The germline V gene has CDR1 LNHDA and CDR2 SQIVND (reference sequence). CDR3 in amino acids: CASSQAAGALEDIQYF. The CDR3 DNA sequence: TGTGCCAGTTCTCAAGCGGCGGGAGCTCTTGAAGACATTCAGTACTTC.

This rearrangement joins TRBV28 to TRBJ1-1; the D is unclear. V lost 7 bases to trimming and J lost 5 bases, with 11 bases between them. CDR1 MDHEN and CDR2 SYDVKM come from the germline V gene. The CDR3 has 12 residues. This CDR3 reads CASTRRGTEAFF. CDR3 nucleotides: TGTGCCAGCACCCGTCGGGGAACTGAAGCTTTCTTT.

This clone turned up a few times. A read error may account for a junction end that differs from germline. The chain couples TRBV2 to TRBJ1-5; perhaps TRBD1 as D (6 bases). The germline V gene has CDR1 SNHLY and CDR2 FYNNEI. The CDR3 is made up of 15 amino acids. The CDR3 loop reads CASSAFRTGNQPQHF. Written as DNA, the CDR3 is TGTGCCAGTAGTGCTTTCCGGACAGGCAATCAGCCCCAGCATTTT.

V usage is TRBV7-2 and J usage is TRBJ1-4, with 10 bases that match TRBD1. CDR3 length equals 14 residues. V lost 0 bases and J lost 8; bases outside the gene matches: 0. Germline V gene data show CDR1 as SGHTA and CDR2 as FQGNSA. For the CDR3, the DNA is TGTGCCAGCAGCTTAGCGGGACAGGGGGAAAAACTGTTTTTT. Protein: CASSLAGQGEKLFF.

This clone appeared a few times. CDR3 loop: CASSSGQLTGELFF. The CDR3 DNA reads as TGTGCCAGCAGCTCCGGACAGCTCACCGGGGAGCTGTTTTTT. The chain employs TRBV2 and TRBJ2-2; TRBD1 might be the D (6 bases). The CDR3 extends over 14 amino acids. Germline V gives CDR1 SNHLY, CDR2 FYNNEI. With 6 bases removed from V and 4 bases from J, the gap between germline ends came to 12 bases. Complete variable domain (other parts from reference TRBV2 and TRBJ2-2): EPEVTQTPSHQVTQMGQEVILRCVPISNHLYFYWYRQILGQKVEFLVSFYNNEISEKSEIFDDQFSVERPDGSNFTLKIRSTKLEDSAMYFCASSSGQLTGELFFGEGSRLTVL.

This clone was detected a few times. This chain joins TRBV19 and TRBJ1-3; D uncertain. This CDR3 spans 14 amino acids. Per germline, CDR1 LNHDA and CDR2 SQIVND (reference sequence). The V end was cut by 4 bases, the J end by 1 base, with 8 bases between. CDR3 residues: CASSTDGSGNTIYF. In DNA, the CDR3 is TGTGCCAGTAGTACCGACGGGTCTGGAAACACCATATATTTT. Complete variable domain (other parts from reference TRBV19 and TRBJ1-3): DGGITQSPKYLFRKEGQNVTLSCEQNLNHDAMYWYRQDPGQGLRLIYYSQIVNDFQKGDIAEGYSVSREKKESFPLTVTSAQKNPTAFYLCASSTDGSGNTIYFGEGSWLTVV.